What follows are 26 T cell receptor beta chains derived from one specimen sequenced in a study of blood T cell repertoires in COVID-19. Sequencing used immunoSEQ multiplex PCR; TCRdb keeps in-frame clones, though not all of them. The sample lists 180,000 or so clones, more than 70% occurring once. Sequenced input: peripheral blood. All receptors derive from a man in his forties with active or convalescent COVID-19.

V usage is TRBV7-8 and J usage is TRBJ2-7; D uncertain. Per the germline V gene, CDR1 is SGHVS and CDR2 is FQNEAQ. The CDR3 length is 13 residues. V was clipped by 5 bases and J by 3 bases, with 11 bases between them. The CDR3 region has the DNA TGTGCCAGCAGCCCCACATCCATCTACGAGCAGTACTTC. Protein product: CASSPTSIYEQYF.

The V gene is TRBV6-2 or TRBV6-3, the J gene TRBJ1-5; D perhaps matches TRBD1 (6 bases). The ends were cut back, 2 bases at V and 2 bases at J, with 13 bases in the middle. The CDR3 contains 16 residues. CDR1 and CDR2 (germline): MNHEY, SVGEGT. In DNA, the CDR3 is TGTGCCAGCAGTTACCCGACAGGATCGGGCAATCAGCCCCAGCATTTT. Translated: CASSYPTGSGNQPQHF.

This clone was seen more than once but under ten times. This chain uses TRBV4-3 with TRBJ2-5; TRBD1 is a possible D gene (5 bases). This CDR3 spans 14 amino acids. Trimming removed 0 bases at V and 2 bases at J, with 7 bases between. Germline V gene sequence: CDR1 LGHNA, CDR2 YSLEER. The CDR3 bases are TGCGCCAGCAGCCAAGATCACAGGCAAGAGACCCAGTACTTC. Encoded protein: CASSQDHRQETQYF.

The chain uses TRBV7-9 and TRBJ1-5, with D tentatively TRBD1 (6 bases). There are 16 residues in the CDR3. Germline CDR1 is SEHNR and CDR2 is FQNEAQ (reference sequence). The V end lost 9 bases, the J end lost 2 bases, and 20 bases lay between the germline ends. The CDR3 coding sequence is TGTGCCAGTCTCTTGGGGGCGGTGAAAGGCAATCAGCCCCAGCATTTT. It specifies CASLLGAVKGNQPQHF.

The chain joins TRBV12-3 or TRBV12-4 to TRBJ2-3; possibly TRBD2 for D (7 bases). Trimming took off 10 bases at V and 0 bases at J, with 11 bases between the two ends. The CDR3 is 13 residues long. The CDR3: CATAGASTDTQYF. The CDR3 nucleotides read TGTGCCACGGCGGGGGCCAGCACAGATACGCAGTATTTT.

This clone was found once. The rearrangement links TRBV9 to TRBJ1-1; D is uncertain. The germline V and J ends were trimmed by 0 bases and 0 bases, with 6 bases remaining between them. Germline V gene lookup returns CDR1 SGDLS and CDR2 YYNGEE. The CDR3 covers 14 residues. The CDR3 spells CASSVGSLNTEAFF. DNA for the CDR3: TGTGCCAGCAGCGTAGGTTCCTTGAACACTGAAGCTTTCTTT.

The chain has TRBV10-3 and TRBJ1-4, with a weak D call TRBD1 (5 bases). V shed 3 bases and J shed 7 bases, with 9 bases lying between them. The CDR3 loop spans 13 amino acids. The germline V gene has CDR1 ENHRY and CDR2 SYGVKD. Here the CDR3 reads CAISDRESEKLFF. In DNA form, the CDR3 reads TGTGCCATCAGTGACAGGGAATCTGAAAAACTGTTTTTT.

The V gene is TRBV5-6, the J gene TRBJ2-1, with D possibly matching TRBD2 (6 bases). V was trimmed by 4 bases and J by 4 bases, leaving 18 bases between them. The V gene's germline CDR1 is SGHDT and CDR2 YYEEEE. The CDR3 extends over 16 amino acids. In DNA form, the CDR3 reads TGTGCCAGCAGCAACCTGGGGAGGACGGGGTACAATGAGCAGTTCTTC. It codes for CASSNLGRTGYNEQFF.

The chain carries TRBV5-6 and TRBJ2-7; 7 positions match TRBD1. Germline CDR1 SGHDT, CDR2 YYEEEE. Trimming took 1 base from V and 4 from J; bases not matched to a gene: 20. This CDR3 is 19 amino acids long. Here the CDR3 DNA reads TGTGCCAGCAGCTTGCCATCCCTCCTAGGGGGCTTATATCATTACGAGCAGTACTTC. This encodes CASSLPSLLGGLYHYEQYF.

This chain links TRBV5-4 with TRBJ2-5, with 9 bases fitting TRBD1. The CDR3 runs 16 residues. The germline V gene has CDR1 SGHNT and CDR2 YYREEE (reference sequence). Trimming at V came to 4 bases and at J to 5 bases, leaving 12 bases not matched to a gene. CDR3 coding DNA: TGTGCCAGCAGCCCGGGAGGACAGGGGCGCGTGGAGACCCAGTACTTC. Encoded protein: CASSPGGQGRVETQYF.

This clone has only a few counts. This rearrangement joins TRBV13 to TRBJ1-1; possibly TRBD1 for D (6 bases). V was trimmed by 5 bases and J by 5 bases, leaving 18 bases between them. The CDR3 spans 15 residues. Germline CDR1 and CDR2: PRHDT and FYEKMQ (reference sequence). For the CDR3, the DNA is TGTGCCAGCAGCCCGTTTGGACAGTTTGGGACTGAAGCTTTCTTT. It is translated as CASSPFGQFGTEAFF.

The V gene is TRBV5-4, the J gene TRBJ1-6; 12 bases agree with TRBD1. V was clipped by 4 bases and J by 8 bases; unmatched bases: 7. Germline CDR1 SGHNT, CDR2 YYREEE (reference sequence). CDR3 length: 16 amino acids. The CDR3 loop is CASSRGQGAEYSPLHF. CDR3 DNA sequence: TGTGCCAGCAGCCGGGGACAGGGGGCGGAATATTCACCCCTCCACTTT.

The V and J genes are TRBV2 and TRBJ2-1, with 10 bases lining up with TRBD1. V lost 0 bases and J lost 5; bases outside the gene matches: 4. The CDR3 runs to 16 residues. Germline values: CDR1 SNHLY, CDR2 FYNNEI. The DNA for the CDR3 is TGTGCCAGCAGTGAAGCAAGACAGGGGGCGGACAATGAGCAGTTCTTC. Its translation is CASSEARQGADNEQFF.

This clone was detected only once. This chain uses TRBV7-2 with TRBJ2-7; 14 nucleotides agree with TRBD2. Germline loops: CDR1 SGHTA, CDR2 FQGNSA. V was pared by 6 bases and J by 1 base, with 11 bases of the junction left unmatched. The CDR3 has 18 amino acids. CDR3 in amino acids: CASSYPGLAGGISYEQYF. As DNA, the CDR3 is TGTGCCAGCAGTTACCCCGGACTAGCGGGGGGTATTTCCTACGAGCAGTACTTC.

V gene TRBV3-1 (or the pseudogene TRBV3-2) combines with J gene TRBJ2-5, with a tentative D call TRBD2 (5 bases). CDR1 LGHDT and CDR2 YNNKEL come from the germline V gene (reference sequence). The CDR3 runs to 14 residues. V was clipped by 5 bases and J by 2 bases, with 12 bases between them. The CDR3 protein is CASSIGRIQETQYF. Written as DNA, the CDR3 is TGTGCCAGCAGCATTGGGAGAATACAAGAGACCCAGTACTTC.

This CDR3 is CAISFRTESYNEQFF. DNA of the CDR3: TGTGCCATCAGTTTCCGGACTGAGTCCTACAATGAGCAGTTCTTC. The chain joins TRBV10-3 to TRBJ2-1; D might be TRBD2 (5 bases). V gave up 5 bases and J gave up 1 base, with 12 bases separating them. The CDR3 spans 15 residues. Germline lookup yields CDR1 ENHRY and CDR2 SYGVKD.

The rearrangement links TRBV2 to TRBJ2-3; D is possibly TRBD1 (6 bases). The CDR3 consists of 15 residues. The germline CDR1 and CDR2 sequences are SNHLY and FYNNEI. The germline V and J ends were trimmed by 6 bases and 2 bases, with 15 bases remaining between them. The DNA for the CDR3 is TGTGCCAGCAGAGCCGACAGGACACTCACAGATACGCAGTATTTT. Its protein product is CASRADRTLTDTQYF.

The V call is TRBV7-9, the J call TRBJ2-7; D unclear. CDR1 is SEHNR, CDR2 FQNEAQ, per germline (reference sequence). V was pared by 5 bases and J by 3 bases, with 14 bases between. The CDR3 is 14 residues long. In DNA, the CDR3 is TGTGCCAGCAGCCCTAGGCACGGCAGCTACGAGCAGTACTTC. Its protein product is CASSPRHGSYEQYF.

This chain connects TRBV4-3 to TRBJ2-6, with D unresolved. The germline gives CDR1 LGHNA, CDR2 YSLEER. V shed 2 bases and J shed 4 bases, with 12 bases lying between them. This CDR3 spans 16 amino acids. The chain's CDR3 is CASSQTIIEGANVLTF. The CDR3, as DNA: TGCGCCAGCAGCCAAACCATTATTGAGGGGGCCAACGTCCTGACTTTC.

This clone occurred a few times. The chain links TRBV5-6 to TRBJ1-6, with D perhaps TRBD1 (5 bases). The CDR3 contains 14 residues. CDR1 is SGHDT, CDR2 YYEEEE, per germline. Trimming took off 4 bases at V and 6 bases at J, with 11 bases between the two ends. This chain's CDR3 is CASSAGLSNSPLHF. CDR3 DNA: TGTGCCAGCAGCGCGGGACTGAGTAATTCACCCCTCCACTTT. The full variable domain, completed using reference TRBV5-6 and TRBJ1-6, is DAGVTQSPTHLIKTRGQQVTLRCSPKSGHDTVSWYQQALGQGPQFIFQYYEEEERQRGNFPDRFSGHQFPNYSSELNVNALLLGDSALYLCASSAGLSNSPLHFGNGTRLTVT.

In nucleotides, the CDR3 is TGCGCCAGCACCAAGGCTGACGCGGAATCTATGATCTATGGCTACACCTTC. Its translation: CASTKADAESMIYGYTF. This chain joins TRBV4-1 and TRBJ1-2; D call uncertain. Germline V gene data show CDR1 as MGHRA and CDR2 as YSYEKL. The CDR3 runs 17 residues. Trimming left V 7 bases short and J 4 bases short, with 25 bases between.

This clone occurred once. The chain is built from TRBV6-2 or TRBV6-3 and TRBJ2-3; 7 bases align to TRBD2. The CDR3 has 16 amino acids. Germline CDR1 MNHEY, CDR2 SVGEGT. J lost 4 bases, V lost 6 bases, and 13 bases had no gene match. CDR3 DNA: TGTGCCAGCAGCGGGAACCGGGACTATGAGCCAGATACGCAGTATTTT. Translated: CASSGNRDYEPDTQYF.

The chain employs TRBV5-1 and TRBJ2-1; tentatively, D is TRBD2 (5 bases). The CDR3 has 14 residues. Germline CDR1 reads SGHRS; CDR2 reads YFSETQ. Trimming left V 9 bases short and J 8 bases short, with 21 bases between. The CDR3 bases are TGCGCCATCAATAGCCAGGAGGTTTTGGATGAGCAGTTCTTC. It codes for CAINSQEVLDEQFF.

This chain uses TRBV12-5 with TRBJ2-1; 10 nucleotides line up with TRBD1. The V and J ends lost 6 bases and 8 bases, in that order; junction bases with no gene match: 10. This CDR3 is built from 15 residues. Germline V gene sequence: CDR1 LGHNT, CDR2 FRNRAP. CDR3 coding DNA: TGTGCTAGTGGCTTCGCCGGGACAGGGGACTATGAGCAGTTCTTC. Amino acids: CASGFAGTGDYEQFF.

The chain joins TRBV2 to TRBJ1-1, with unresolved D. The germline V gene encodes CDR1 SNHLY and CDR2 FYNNEI. V gave up 4 bases and J gave up 1 base, with 16 bases separating them. There are 16 residues in the CDR3. The CDR3 DNA sequence: TGTGCCAGCAGTGTCATGTCGGCAGGCGCGAACACTGAAGCTTTCTTT. Translation gives CASSVMSAGANTEAFF.

The chain carries TRBV18 and TRBJ1-4; D remains ambiguous. This CDR3 is built from 12 residues. V dropped 3 bases and J dropped 5 bases, with 4 bases sitting between them. CDR1 is KGHSH and CDR2 is LQKENI in the germline V gene. CDR3 loop: CASSPQNEKLFF. As DNA, the CDR3 is TGTGCCAGCTCACCCCAGAATGAAAAACTGTTTTTT.